This T cell receptor beta chain stems from a study of CD8 T cells in ankylosing spondylitis. Study-level results: What appeared characteristic of ankylosing spondylitis blood was a TCR beta motif of 7 or 8 highly homologous variants. Past research had described some motif variants in reactive arthritis synovial fluid and blood.

Preparation of TCR beta libraries was done by quantitative 5'-RACE with molecular barcodes. TCRdb reprocessed the 5' RACE reads with MiXCR, giving one entry per CDR3 protein. Here the sample spans 670,000 or so distinct CDR3 sequences, roughly 19% being singletons. This clonotype was detected only a few times. Antigen unknown. Germline loops: CDR1 SGHRS, CDR2 YFSETQ. The J segment lost 2 bases and the V segment lost 3 bases, leaving 6 bases of the junction unmatched. CDR3 length equals 15 residues. The chain couples TRBV5-1 to TRBJ2-5, with 8 positions matching TRBD2. This TCR came from a male donor with ankylosing spondylitis. Sequenced sample: blood, either unsorted or a sorted T cell fraction (not recorded which). The CDR3 DNA sequence: TGCGCCAGCAGCTCTGGGACTAGGGAACAAGAGACCCAGTACTTC. It specifies CASSSGTREQETQYF.